These T cell receptor beta chains were read from a single sample in a study of shared clonotypes between healthy human individuals. Clones were sequenced by immunoSEQ multiplex PCR, and TCRdb holds only the in-frame ones, with some missing. The sample lists about 580,000 clones, roughly 98% seen once, with 0.3% in the top ten. Sequencing was carried out using naive CD8+ T cells sorted from blood. The receptors derive from a man aged 30 to 45 in good health. Each CDR3 is given with its conserved first and last residue. D genes are given only for firm matches. For some rows the clone size is stated as once, few or many, or as a class when expanded; others skip it.

v_gene: TRBV14; j_gene: TRBJ2-1; d_gene: .; abundance: .; CDR3aa: CASSLPWGEQFF; CDR3nt: TGTGCCAGCAGCTTACCCTGGGGAGAGCAGTTCTTC
v_gene: TRBV5-4; j_gene: TRBJ2-2; d_gene: .; abundance: .; CDR3aa: CASSFPENTGELFF; CDR3nt: TGTGCCAGCAGCTTTCCCGAGAACACCGGGGAGCTGTTTTTT
v_gene: TRBV4-1; j_gene: TRBJ2-3; d_gene: .; abundance: .; CDR3aa: CASSQEGPYRVDTQYF; CDR3nt: TGCGCCAGCAGCCAAGAAGGTCCATATCGAGTTGATACGCAGTATTTT
v_gene: TRBV4-1; j_gene: TRBJ2-7; d_gene: .; abundance: .; CDR3aa: CASSQEGQGPYYEQYF; CDR3nt: TGCGCCAGCAGCCAAGAAGGGCAGGGGCCCTACTACGAGCAGTACTTC
v_gene: TRBV7-3; j_gene: TRBJ2-2; d_gene: .; abundance: .; CDR3aa: CASSLENTGELFF; CDR3nt: TGTGCCAGCAGCTTAGAAAACACCGGGGAGCTGTTTTTT
v_gene: TRBV2; j_gene: TRBJ2-7; d_gene: .; abundance: .; CDR3aa: CASSDSNRAYEQYF; CDR3nt: TGTGCCAGCAGTGATTCCAACAGGGCCTACGAGCAGTACTTC
v_gene: TRBV7-6; j_gene: TRBJ2-2; d_gene: TRBD2; abundance: .; CDR3aa: CASSLVLGRAGNGELFF; CDR3nt: TGTGCCAGCAGCTTAGTTCTCGGGAGGGCTGGAAACGGGGAGCTGTTTTTT
v_gene: TRBV29-1; j_gene: TRBJ1-2; d_gene: TRBD1; abundance: .; CDR3aa: CSVEDRIYSYTF; CDR3nt: TGCAGCGTTGAGGACAGGATATATAGCTACACCTTC
v_gene: TRBV2; j_gene: TRBJ2-1; d_gene: TRBD2; abundance: .; CDR3aa: CASSISGTSGRFLQGLF; CDR3nt: TGTGCCAGCAGTATCTCCGGGACTAGCGGGAGGTTCCTCCAGGGGCTCTTC
v_gene: TRBV7-3; j_gene: TRBJ2-2; d_gene: .; abundance: .; CDR3aa: CASSPTTGELFF; CDR3nt: TGTGCCAGCAGCCCGACCACCGGGGAGCTGTTTTTT
v_gene: TRBV27; j_gene: TRBJ1-2; d_gene: TRBD1; abundance: .; CDR3aa: CASSSGGGYGYTF; CDR3nt: TGTGCCAGCAGCTCAGGGGGAGGGTATGGCTACACCTTC
v_gene: TRBV5-1; j_gene: TRBJ2-7; d_gene: .; abundance: .; CDR3aa: CASSFSSGYEQYF; CDR3nt: TGCGCCAGCAGCTTCAGTAGCGGCTACGAGCAGTACTTC
v_gene: TRBV29-1; j_gene: TRBJ2-7; d_gene: .; abundance: .; CDR3aa: CSVEEIDSPDYEQYF; CDR3nt: TGCAGCGTTGAAGAGATTGACAGCCCAGACTACGAGCAGTACTTC
v_gene: TRBV5-5; j_gene: TRBJ1-5; d_gene: .; abundance: .; CDR3aa: CASSPGGGNQPQHF; CDR3nt: TGTGCCAGCAGCCCTGGAGGGGGCAATCAGCCCCAGCATTTT
v_gene: TRBV27; j_gene: TRBJ2-7; d_gene: TRBD2; abundance: .; CDR3aa: CASSSSGNYYEQYF; CDR3nt: TGTGCCAGCAGCTCGAGCGGGAACTACTACGAGCAGTACTTC
v_gene: TRBV2; j_gene: TRBJ2-7; d_gene: .; abundance: once; CDR3aa: CASLPQGNYEQYF; CDR3nt: TGTGCCAGCCTTCCTCAGGGGAACTACGAGCAGTACTTC
v_gene: TRBV5-1; j_gene: TRBJ2-7; d_gene: .; abundance: .; CDR3aa: CASSLAPSDEQYF; CDR3nt: TGCGCCAGCAGCTTGGCCCCTAGCGACGAGCAGTACTTC
v_gene: TRBV7-9; j_gene: TRBJ2-7; d_gene: .; abundance: .; CDR3aa: CASSLGEAYEQYF; CDR3nt: TGTGCCAGCAGCTTAGGGGAAGCCTACGAGCAGTACTTC
v_gene: TRBV4-3; j_gene: TRBJ2-2; d_gene: TRBD1; abundance: .; CDR3aa: CASSQDRTGGWNGELFF; CDR3nt: TGCGCCAGCAGCCAAGACAGGACAGGGGGCTGGAACGGGGAGCTGTTTTTT